This paragraph reports one T cell receptor (beta chain). The target of this receptor is not known. Nothing much larger sits one base from this clone, and base qualities are not available. In the study, sorted CD4+ and CD8+ blood T cells from patients with severe aplastic anemia and from healthy subjects underwent deep sequencing of TCR repertoires. Ficoll-Paque density gradient centrifugation was used to isolate peripheral blood mononuclear cells. Before DNA extraction, CD4+ and CD8+ T cells were sorted by FACS or by magnetic beads. The sample comes from a study of CD8+CD57+ T cells in acquired aplastic anemia (dated by TCRdb to the late 2010s). Context from the whole study: On average, sorted CD4+ and CD8+ cells yielded about 3 ug of extracted DNA, with a range of about 0.19 to 30 ug. Mean read counts for healthy donor samples were about 10.8 million for CD4+ cells and 11.0 million for CD8+ cells.

CDR1 and CDR2 were assigned from the germline V gene (reference sequence) as LNHNV and YYDKDF. Trimming accounts for 8 bases at V and 4 bases at J, while the number of junction bases matched to no gene is 15. Counted from cysteine to phenylalanine, this CDR3 has 17 amino acids. Left in the record is the CDR3 DNA by itself, 51 bases read in frame from the first base. Profiling of TCR beta VDJ combinations and CDR3 sequences used genomic DNA as the template. An Illumina HiSeq 2000 was used for TCR repertoire sequencing. The authors' pipeline ran thus. Repertoire assessment relied on Simpson's diversity index, CDR3 size and DJ length profiles, and TRBV/TRBJ rearrangement plots. The most abundant DNA sequence in the deep sequencing data was taken as the immunodominant clone. CDR3 amino acid sequences were screened for sharing across subjects and were compared with published repertoires and the VDJdb database. TCRdb handled the public reads itself, with Q25 trimming in fastp and clone calling in MiXCR, and kept productive beta chains. All rows with the same CDR3 protein become a single entry with the most common DNA and genes. It is TCRdb's table, rather than the study itself, that gives the V and J calls and clone size. Here the sample has about 130,000 distinct CDR3 sequences; 48% occur a single time. The top ten constitute under 3% of the sample.

Study-wide conclusions, independent of this receptor: Roughly 30 CD8+ CDR3 sequences were shared between patients and controls but appeared highly expressed in patients and within their immunodominant clones. Patients and healthy controls showed no significant difference in CD8+ Simpson's diversity (P=0.060).

Specimen: sorted CD4+, CD8+, or CD8+CD57+ T cells (not recorded which) from PBMCs. The sequence was collected from a human donor in good health, serving as a control. The V gene is TRBV15 and the J gene is TRBJ2-5, with 11 bases in between that match TRBD2. The CDR3 is CATGYPGSSGGIETQYF. The sequenced DNA: TGTGCCACCGGCTACCCCGGGTCTAGCGGGGGGATAGAGACCCAGTACTTC.